Shown below are 5 T cell receptor beta chains from a single sample sequenced in a study of T cell changes during pregnancy in multiple sclerosis. Profiling relied on immunoSEQ multiplex PCR, and the TCRdb table lists in-frame clones only, not all of them. The table lists around 36,000 clones, around 90% of them singletons. The sequenced sample was CD4+ T cells from peripheral blood mononuclear cells, obtained in the third trimester of pregnancy. These receptors came from a female donor with multiple sclerosis, enrolled in a pregnancy study.

The chain is built from TRBV7-8 and TRBJ1-1; 8 nucleotides align to TRBD1. The CDR3 covers 16 residues. From germline, CDR1 is SGHVS and CDR2 FQNEAQ. V shed 5 bases and J 0 bases; nucleotides not matched to a gene: 8. The CDR3 protein is CASSLKTGDMNTEAFF. CDR3 DNA sequence: TGTGCCAGCAGCCTAAAGACAGGGGACATGAACACTGAAGCTTTCTTT.

The genes are TRBV7-9 and TRBJ2-3; the match to TRBD2 covers 11 bases. The CDR3 spans 14 residues. The J segment lost 2 bases and the V segment lost 10 bases, leaving 5 bases of the junction unmatched. Germline V gives CDR1 SEHNR, CDR2 FQNEAQ (reference sequence). The CDR3 loop is CATGTSGFTDTQYF. CDR3 nucleotide sequence: TGTGCCACCGGGACTAGCGGCTTCACAGATACGCAGTATTTT.

The chain has TRBV5-4 and TRBJ2-1; 7 bases match TRBD2. Germline V lookup: CDR1 SGHNT, CDR2 YYREEE (reference sequence). Trimming cost V 0 bases and J 5 bases; bases outside gene matches: 5. The CDR3 is 15 amino acids. The CDR3 nucleotides read TGTGCCAGCAGCTTGGATCTAGCGGCCAACAATGAGCAGTTCTTC. Its translation is CASSLDLAANNEQFF.

The chain couples TRBV12-2 to TRBJ2-7; the D segment call TRBD2 is taken from the table without a DNA check. TRBV12-2 is a recognized pseudogene. The CDR3 loop spans 15 amino acids. DNA for the CDR3: TGTGCAAGTCGCTTGGTAGCGGGAGTTTCTATCGAGCAGTACTTC. Protein sequence: CASRLVAGVSIEQYF.

The chain couples TRBV29-1 to TRBJ2-5; 8 bases match TRBD1. The germline V gene encodes CDR1 SQVTM and CDR2 ANQGSEA. V was pared by 5 bases and J by 4 bases, with 3 bases of the junction left unmatched. The CDR3 is made up of 12 amino acids. CDR3 residues: CSVYRGRETQYF. The DNA of the CDR3 is TGCAGCGTTTACAGGGGGAGAGAGACCCAGTACTTC. Combining the CDR3 with reference TRBV29-1 and TRBJ2-5 gives the whole variable domain SAVISQKPSRDICQRGTSLTIQCQVDSQVTMMFWYRQQPGQSLTLIATANQGSEATYESGFVIDKFPISRPNLTFSTLTVSNMSPEDSSIYLCSVYRGRETQYFGPGTRLLVL.